What follows is one T cell receptor beta chain and its context. The antigen is undetermined. Primers included in the PCR were 60 Vbeta and 13 Jbeta primers. The table came from immunoSEQ multiplex PCR; TCRdb's copy has only in-frame clones and leaves some out. The sample has some 180,000 clones, more than 60% seen once; the top ten hold about 1.5%. These data belong to a study of cytomegalovirus exposure and HLA in healthy donors. Findings and limits, study-wide: The HLA-A and HLA-B alleles of most subjects were reportedly predicted accurately from TCR beta sequences.

CDR3 length equals 15 residues. Germline values: CDR1 MNHEY, CDR2 SMNVEV (reference sequence). The V gene lost 5 bases and the J gene lost 1 base, with 14 bases spanning the gap. Sequencing used PBMCs. The chain couples TRBV27 to TRBJ1-1; D possibly corresponds to TRBD1 (5 bases). The receptor's source is a man in his late teens or twenties in good health and CMV-seronegative. Here the CDR3 DNA reads TGTGCCAGCAGTCTCCAAGTCGACAGGAACACTGAAGCTTTCTTT. It codes for CASSLQVDRNTEAFF.